These T cell receptor beta chains were read from a single sample in a study of cytomegalovirus exposure and HLA in healthy donors. Using immunoSEQ multiplex PCR, the repertoire was profiled, and TCRdb retains in-frame clones only, with some absent. The table has about 130,000 clones, around four fifths seen once. Source material: PBMCs. The receptor set was obtained from a male donor in good health and CMV-seronegative. Both conserved end residues are part of each CDR3. Each record gives: clone size, V gene, J gene, D gene, CDR3 DNA, CDR3 protein. D genes are given only for firm matches. Expanded clones get a size class; other rows say once, few or many, or leave the size out.

>NA|TRBV9|TRBJ2-1|TRBD2
TGTGCCAGCAGCGTAGAGGGACTAGCGGGAGGGCCTTTAGGCGAGCAGTTCTTC
CASSVEGLAGGPLGEQFF
>NA|TRBV6-1|TRBJ1-6|NA
TGTGCCAGCAGCGTCGGGACAAGGGGTAATTCACCCCTCCACTTT
CASSVGTRGNSPLHF
>few|TRBV9|TRBJ2-1|NA
TGTGCCAGCAGTCTGACTAGTCAGGGTGAGCAGTTCTTC
CASSLTSQGEQFF
>NA|TRBV11-2|TRBJ2-7|TRBD1
TGTGCCAGCAGCTTAGATCCCTTTTCCGGGACAGGGTTGTCCTACGAGCAGTACTTC
CASSLDPFSGTGLSYEQYF
>few|TRBV4-2|TRBJ2-1|NA
TGTGCCAGCAGCCAAGAACGGAGGGTAGTAGGGTTCAATGAGCAGTTCTTC
CASSQERRVVGFNEQFF
>NA|TRBV18|TRBJ2-5|NA
TGTGCCAGCTCCCAGTACCAAGAGACCCAGTACTTC
CASSQYQETQYF
>NA|TRBV6-5|TRBJ1-1|NA
TGTGCCAGCAGTTACAATAGAGTTATGAACACTGAAGCTTTCTTT
CASSYNRVMNTEAFF
>NA|TRBV10-3|TRBJ1-5|NA
TGTGCCATCAGACAGTATAGCAATCAGCCCCAGCATTTT
CAIRQYSNQPQHF
>few|TRBV4-1|TRBJ2-2|TRBD1
TGCGCCAGCAGCCAAGAGGACAGGGACACCGGGGAGCTGTTTTTT
CASSQEDRDTGELFF
>NA|TRBV7-2|TRBJ2-7|TRBD1
TGTGCCAGCAGCTTAGCATTTAGAGACAGGGTCTACGAGCAGTACTTC
CASSLAFRDRVYEQYF
>once|TRBV27|TRBJ2-7|TRBD2
TGTGCCAGCACCCCGGGACTAGCGGGAGGGGCCTACGAGCAGTACTTC
CASTPGLAGGAYEQYF
>NA|TRBV9|TRBJ2-3|TRBD1
TGTGCCAGCAGCGCCCCAGGGGGCTGGGATACGCAGTATTTT
CASSAPGGWDTQYF
>NA|TRBV4-1|TRBJ2-1|TRBD2
TGCGCCAGCAGCCAAGAACCGCGGGAGTACAATGAGCAGTTCTTC
CASSQEPREYNEQFF
>NA|TRBV5-1|TRBJ2-7|NA
TGCGCCAGCAGCTTAAGGTCGACTTACGAGCAGTACTTC
CASSLRSTYEQYF